One sample yielded the 7 T cell receptor beta chains listed below, sequenced in a study of T-cell memory formation after mild COVID-19. MiXCR, run by TCRdb on the 5' RACE reads, gives a single entry per CDR3 protein. The sample includes about 400,000 distinct CDR3 sequences, 15% to 20% seen only once; the top ten take roughly a fifth. Sample: PBMCs or a T cell subset sorted from them (not recorded which). The receptors come from a man aged 18 to 29 who had mild COVID-19 (a few samples of this study predate the infection). Cell type and time point are not known.

This clonotype was observed a handful of times. The chain links TRBV5-1 to TRBJ1-1, with D maybe TRBD1 (6 bases). Deletions cut 4 bases from V and 0 bases from J, with 16 bases between. The CDR3 totals 16 residues. Germline loops: CDR1 SGHRS, CDR2 YFSETQ. CDR3: CASSPGWTDMNTEAFF. DNA of the CDR3: TGCGCCAGCAGCCCGGGATGGACAGACATGAACACTGAAGCTTTCTTT.

The genes are TRBV10-3 and TRBJ2-1, with 10 nucleotides matching TRBD2. This CDR3 is built from 20 residues. Germline V CDR1 and CDR2: ENHRY, SYGVKD. V lost 9 bases, J lost 0 bases, and 20 bases stayed unmatched. CDR3 in DNA: TGTGCCATGTCACAGGGGCTGCTAGCGGGGGCCGTTCTCTCCTACAATGAGCAGTTCTTC. Amino acid sequence: CAMSQGLLAGAVLSYNEQFF.

This clonotype came up once. The rearrangement links TRBV4-3 to TRBJ1-4; D unclear. V was cut by 0 bases and J by 0 bases, with 11 bases left in between. Germline CDR1 is LGHNA and CDR2 is YSLEER. The CDR3 length is 17 residues. The CDR3 DNA follows: TGCGCCAGCAGCCAAGACAGTGGGCCGGCAACTAATGAAAAACTGTTTTTT. It specifies CASSQDSGPATNEKLFF.

This clonotype has just a few counts. The genes are TRBV28 and TRBJ1-2, with D possibly being TRBD1 (6 bases). There are 14 residues in the CDR3. Between the trimmed V and J ends, which lost 1 base and 8 bases, there was a span of 14 bases. Germline CDR1 MDHEN, CDR2 SYDVKM. The CDR3 DNA is TGTGCCAGCAGTTTATACAGGGATGCCAGAGGCTACACCTTC. Its protein product is CASSLYRDARGYTF.

The V gene is TRBV5-1, the J gene TRBJ2-2; a weak D match, TRBD1 (5 bases). CDR1 and CDR2 from the germline V gene are SGHRS and YFSETQ. The V and J ends lost 1 base and 2 bases respectively, with 12 bases between them. This CDR3 is built from 16 residues. In DNA, the CDR3 is TGCGCCAGCAGCTTGCGCCCGACAGCTAACACCGGGGAGCTGTTTTTT. Translating it yields CASSLRPTANTGELFF.

CDR3 in amino acids: CASRDKGLNQPQHF. The DNA of the CDR3 is TGTGCCAGTAGAGATAAGGGGTTGAATCAGCCCCAGCATTTT. The V gene is TRBV19, the J gene TRBJ1-5; weak D call: TRBD1 (5 bases). This CDR3 spans 14 amino acids. Per germline, CDR1 LNHDA and CDR2 SQIVND (reference sequence). Trimming removed 6 bases at V and 4 bases at J, with 13 bases between. The full variable domain, rest sourced from reference TRBV19 and TRBJ1-5, is DGGITQSPKYLFRKEGQNVTLSCEQNLNHDAMYWYRQDPGQGLRLIYYSQIVNDFQKGDIAEGYSVSREKKESFPLTVTSAQKNPTAFYLCASRDKGLNQPQHFGDGTRLSIL.

The V gene is TRBV20-1, the J gene TRBJ1-4, with D unresolved. This CDR3 is 12 amino acids long. V gave up 1 base and J gave up 8 bases, with 8 bases separating them. Germline CDR1 and CDR2: DFQATT and SNEGSKA (reference sequence). DNA for the CDR3: TGCAGTGCTAGAGCACCGGCCGAAAAACTGTTTTTT. It translates to CSARAPAEKLFF.